This is a list of T cell receptor beta chains from one sample in a study of graft-versus-host responses after intestinal transplantation. The protocol was immunoSEQ multiplex PCR, while the TCRdb copy is restricted to in-frame clones and leaves out a portion. The sample yields around 36,000 clones, about 95% seen once. These receptors have no known antigen. The sample consisted of unstimulated CD8+ T cells sorted from spleen or lymph node cells, taken before transplant. The receptors here all came from a human donor who was the organ donor for an intestinal transplant. CDR3s leave out the opening cysteine and the closing phenylalanine or tryptophan. Fields, in order: J gene, V gene, CDR3 protein.

j_gene: TRBJ2-7
v_gene: TRBV27
CDR3aa: ASSLSGTGFEQY

j_gene: TRBJ1-1
v_gene: TRBV4-1
CDR3aa: ASSSDRGPLPRTEAF

j_gene: TRBJ1-1
v_gene: TRBV19
CDR3aa: ASSPVGQANTEAF

j_gene: TRBJ2-2
v_gene: TRBV11-3
CDR3aa: ASSKDREMAGELF

j_gene: TRBJ1-4
v_gene: TRBV6-1
CDR3aa: ASSEPSEATNEKLF

j_gene: TRBJ1-2
v_gene: TRBV7-2
CDR3aa: ASSLVDSFSGYT

j_gene: TRBJ1-1
v_gene: TRBV19
CDR3aa: ATKDSPLMNTEAF

j_gene: TRBJ1-1
v_gene: TRBV27
CDR3aa: ASSLGATGYTEAF

j_gene: TRBJ2-5
v_gene: TRBV5-4
CDR3aa: ASRGLLSGETQY

j_gene: TRBJ2-7
v_gene: TRBV6-1
CDR3aa: ASRRGTGVNEQY

j_gene: TRBJ2-7
v_gene: TRBV12-2
CDR3aa: ASRLIRDWVPYEQY

j_gene: TRBJ2-3
v_gene: TRBV11-2
CDR3aa: ASKRTSGGAVGDTQY

j_gene: TRBJ2-3
v_gene: TRBV7-9
CDR3aa: ASSLTDTQY

j_gene: TRBJ2-3
v_gene: TRBV9
CDR3aa: ASSVVGGGPTDTQY

j_gene: TRBJ1-2
v_gene: TRBV28
CDR3aa: ASSVQGDYGYT

j_gene: TRBJ1-3
v_gene: TRBV11-3
CDR3aa: ASSLSGGLGNTIY

j_gene: TRBJ2-1
v_gene: TRBV19
CDR3aa: ASSPGVYEQF

j_gene: TRBJ2-7
v_gene: TRBV15
CDR3aa: ATSRDSGTSDEQY

j_gene: TRBJ2-7
v_gene: TRBV4-3
CDR3aa: ASSPSPSKTGGGPSYEQY

j_gene: TRBJ1-2
v_gene: TRBV27
CDR3aa: ASSLSGGSYNYGYT

j_gene: TRBJ2-3
v_gene: TRBV5-1
CDR3aa: ASSLRGTASPFHLSTDTQY

j_gene: TRBJ2-3
v_gene: TRBV6-5
CDR3aa: ASQRADTQY

j_gene: TRBJ1-4
v_gene: TRBV7-2
CDR3aa: ASSLGGITNEKLF

j_gene: TRBJ1-5
v_gene: TRBV21-1
CDR3aa: ARARDRDQPQH

j_gene: TRBJ1-2
v_gene: TRBV19
CDR3aa: ASTGGHGYT

j_gene: TRBJ2-1
v_gene: TRBV7-2
CDR3aa: ASSFVSTYNEQF

j_gene: TRBJ2-7
v_gene: TRBV7-2
CDR3aa: ASRSLSYEQY

j_gene: TRBJ1-6
v_gene: TRBV2
CDR3aa: ASRSSYNSPLH

j_gene: TRBJ1-4
v_gene: TRBV7-9
CDR3aa: ASSLNRGRVDEKLF

j_gene: TRBJ2-7
v_gene: TRBV6-1
CDR3aa: ASSEDGWESAGPDEQY

j_gene: TRBJ2-1
v_gene: TRBV15
CDR3aa: ATRGLAGGSSYNEQF

j_gene: TRBJ2-1
v_gene: TRBV11-2
CDR3aa: ASSSTLSGGANEQF

j_gene: TRBJ1-1
v_gene: TRBV28
CDR3aa: ASRGQAWSTAAF

j_gene: TRBJ1-1
v_gene: TRBV5-1
CDR3aa: ASSFQVNVLNTEAF

j_gene: TRBJ2-7
v_gene: TRBV4-3
CDR3aa: ASSQDPGTGVGYEQY

j_gene: TRBJ2-7
v_gene: TRBV6-5
CDR3aa: ASAYGLAGVYEQY

j_gene: TRBJ1-6
v_gene: TRBV27
CDR3aa: ASSTSGGPLH

j_gene: TRBJ2-6
v_gene: TRBV11-2
CDR3aa: ASSLDLSSGRAGANVLT

j_gene: TRBJ2-5
v_gene: TRBV7-8
CDR3aa: ATRQGPQETQY

j_gene: TRBJ2-1
v_gene: TRBV7-7
CDR3aa: ASSLTPFGTGAHEQF

j_gene: TRBJ1-2
v_gene: TRBV9
CDR3aa: ASSARTGGDYGYT

j_gene: TRBJ2-7
v_gene: TRBV5-3
CDR3aa: ARSLDCQTISYEQY

j_gene: TRBJ2-2
v_gene: TRBV4-1
CDR3aa: ASSQDQGEGWVTGELF

j_gene: TRBJ1-5
v_gene: TRBV13
CDR3aa: ASSTGAQPQH

j_gene: TRBJ2-1
v_gene: TRBV4-3
CDR3aa: ASSGSGASSYNEQF

j_gene: TRBJ2-3
v_gene: TRBV9
CDR3aa: ASSPLGGDTDTQY

j_gene: TRBJ1-1
v_gene: TRBV7-6
CDR3aa: ASSLYRATEAF

j_gene: TRBJ2-3
v_gene: TRBV19
CDR3aa: ASSTRTGGEFGTDTQY

j_gene: TRBJ2-5
v_gene: TRBV7-8
CDR3aa: ASSPPGQGSQETQY

j_gene: TRBJ1-1
v_gene: TRBV2
CDR3aa: ASSEWAGGITEAF

j_gene: TRBJ2-7
v_gene: TRBV4-3
CDR3aa: ASSQGMGGEQY

j_gene: TRBJ2-1
v_gene: TRBV5-8
CDR3aa: ASSLGTGPYNEQF

j_gene: TRBJ2-3
v_gene: TRBV11-2
CDR3aa: ASSLWASGGEDTQY

j_gene: TRBJ2-5
v_gene: TRBV4-1
CDR3aa: ASSQGGDRGRGKETQY

j_gene: TRBJ1-5
v_gene: TRBV19
CDR3aa: ASSIGWLNQPQH

j_gene: TRBJ2-7
v_gene: TRBV27
CDR3aa: ASSYSGGLNYEQY

j_gene: TRBJ2-5
v_gene: TRBV7-6
CDR3aa: ASSPAGTYQETQY

j_gene: TRBJ1-1
v_gene: TRBV9
CDR3aa: ASTGDSAEAF